The next 17 T cell receptor beta chains were all read from a single sample in a study of cytomegalovirus exposure and HLA in healthy donors. PCR employed 60 Vbeta and 13 Jbeta primers. The method was immunoSEQ multiplex PCR; TCRdb's version includes in-frame clones alone and lacks a portion of them. Of more than 95,000 clones listed, 80% were seen once; the top ten hold 8.9%. Material: PBMCs. The source is a man aged 25 to 45 in good health and CMV-seropositive.

As regards this clone: The junction and the germline gene differ at one end; a read error may be behind it. V gene TRBV7-9 combines with J gene TRBJ1-1; possible D gene TRBD1, 5 bases. CDR1 is SEHNR and CDR2 is FQNEAQ in the germline V gene (reference sequence). The CDR3 has 16 amino acids. The CDR3 loop is CSSSFRAGDVNTEAFF. The CDR3 DNA follows: TGTTCCAGCAGCTTCCGGGCGGGGGACGTGAACACTGAAGCTTTCTTT. Full variable domain (rest looked up from reference TRBV7-9 and TRBJ1-1): DTGVSQNPRHKITKRGQNVTFRCDPISEHNRLYWYRQTLGQGPEFLTYFQNEAQLEKSRLLSDRFSAERPKGSFSTLEIQRTEQGDSAMYLCSSSFRAGDVNTEAFFGQGTRLTVV.

Remarks on this clone: Likely a read error: the CDR3 ends without its conserved phenylalanine or tryptophan. The chain joins TRBV10-3 to TRBJ1-1; 8 bases align to TRBD1. V lost 10 bases and J lost 4; bases outside the gene matches: 17. Germline CDR1 reads ENHRY; CDR2 reads SYGVKD. This CDR3 region has 16 residues. DNA for the CDR3: TGTGCCACCCGGACAGGGATAAATTTGCGCAGCACTGAAGCTTTCCTT. The encoded protein is CATRTGINLRSTEAFL.

The chain recombines TRBV9 with TRBJ2-1, with 9 bases that match TRBD2. CDR3 size: 14 residues. Germline V gene lookup returns CDR1 SGDLS and CDR2 YYNGEE. V shed 3 bases, J shed 7 bases, and the junction held 5 bases outside the gene matches. CDR3 in DNA: TGTGCCAGCAGCGGGCGGGGGGGCGTGAATGAGCAGTTCTTC. It codes for CASSGRGGVNEQFF.

The rearrangement links TRBV2 to TRBJ1-1; 10 nucleotides agree with TRBD1. After removal of 4 bases from V and 1 base from J, the junction contained 6 bases not matched to a gene. The CDR3 totals 16 residues. Germline V lookup: CDR1 SNHLY, CDR2 FYNNEI. The CDR3 sequence is CASSATRTGGNTEAFF. The CDR3 DNA is TGTGCCAGCAGTGCGACCCGGACAGGGGGGAACACTGAAGCTTTCTTT.

Written as DNA, the CDR3 is TGTGCCAGCAGCTGGACCACAGGGGGCGCGACTGAAGCTTTCTTT. It codes for CASSWTTGGATEAFF. The chain is built from TRBV5-5 and TRBJ1-1, with 9 bases fitting TRBD1. Germline V gene sequence: CDR1 SGHKS, CDR2 YYEKEE (reference sequence). Unmatched junction bases numbered 8, after V lost 3 bases and J lost 5 bases. The CDR3 sequence is 15 residues long.

The chain links TRBV5-6 to TRBJ2-1; a weak D match, TRBD2 (6 bases). This CDR3 region has 13 residues. Trimming left V 5 bases short and J 7 bases short, with 13 bases between. Germline V lookup: CDR1 SGHDT, CDR2 YYEEEE. In DNA form, the CDR3 reads TGTGCCAGCAGGCCGGGGACTTTTAATGAGCAGTTCTTC. Translating gives CASRPGTFNEQFF.

V is TRBV10-1 and J is TRBJ2-5; no firm D call. Gene TRBJ2-7 matches the end of the DNA better, so the J call may be wrong. Germline V gene data show CDR1 as WNHNN and CDR2 as SYGVQD (reference sequence). The CDR3 contains 12 residues. In DNA form, the CDR3 reads TGCGCCAGCAGCGACGGGTCCTACGAGCAGTACTTC. Translation gives CASSDGSYEQYF.

In its sample, this clone was seen a few times. The chain combines TRBV6-1 with TRBJ2-7; the D is unclear. V lost 6 bases and J 0 bases, leaving 12 bases between the germline ends. Germline-derived CDR1 and CDR2 are MNHNS and SASEGT. The CDR3 runs 14 residues. The CDR3 spells CASRATANSYEQYF. Here the CDR3 DNA reads TGTGCCAGCAGAGCTACAGCTAACTCCTACGAGCAGTACTTC.

The chain links TRBV27 to TRBJ2-1; 8 bases align to TRBD2. The CDR3 has 16 amino acids. V dropped 0 bases and J dropped 4; count of bases not matched to a gene: 5. Germline-derived CDR1 and CDR2 are MNHEY and SMNVEV (reference sequence). For the CDR3, the DNA is TGTGCCAGCAGTTTATCCAGCGGGGGCTTATACAATGAGCAGTTCTTC. This encodes CASSLSSGGLYNEQFF.

The rearrangement joins TRBV19 to TRBJ1-6; TRBD1 is a possible D gene (6 bases). The CDR3 runs to 15 residues. Germline V lookup: CDR1 LNHDA, CDR2 SQIVND (reference sequence). Deletions cut 8 bases from V and 8 bases from J, with 19 bases between. The CDR3 coding sequence is TGTGCCAGTCCCTCCTTCCGACAGGCGGATTCACCCCTCCACTTT. As protein: CASPSFRQADSPLHF.

The genes are TRBV2 and TRBJ2-2; a weak D match, TRBD1 (5 bases). V was pared by 7 bases and J by 0 bases, with 12 bases between. This CDR3 comprises 15 residues. Germline CDR1 and CDR2: SNHLY and FYNNEI. DNA of the CDR3: TGTGCCAGCAAGATCCAGGGTTCGAACACCGGGGAGCTGTTTTTT. As protein: CASKIQGSNTGELFF. Full variable domain (rest looked up from reference TRBV2 and TRBJ2-2): EPEVTQTPSHQVTQMGQEVILRCVPISNHLYFYWYRQILGQKVEFLVSFYNNEISEKSEIFDDQFSVERPDGSNFTLKIRSTKLEDSAMYFCASKIQGSNTGELFFGEGSRLTVL.

The chain recombines TRBV9 with TRBJ2-1, with TRBD1 matching 9 bases. Germline V gene sequence: CDR1 SGDLS, CDR2 YYNGEE. The V gene end was trimmed by 1 base and the J gene end by 0 bases; junction bases not matched to a gene: 11. The CDR3 is 19 residues long. The CDR3 reads CASSVTGQGTRHSYNEQFF. For the CDR3, the DNA is TGTGCCAGCAGCGTAACGGGACAGGGCACCCGTCACTCCTACAATGAGCAGTTCTTC.

The CDR3 loop reads CATSRGDTGGVETQYF. The CDR3 DNA is TGTGCCACCAGCAGAGGAGATACAGGGGGGGTAGAGACCCAGTACTTC. The chain employs TRBV15 and TRBJ2-5, with D possibly being TRBD1 (8 bases). The germline gives CDR1 LNHNV, CDR2 YYDKDF (reference sequence). V was shortened by 1 base and J by 4 bases, with 16 bases between the two germline ends. CDR3 length: 16 amino acids.

The chain carries TRBV6-4 and TRBJ2-2; D is ambiguous. V was clipped by 0 bases and J by 7 bases, with 15 bases between them. The germline V gene has CDR1 MRHNA and CDR2 SNTAGT. The CDR3 totals 16 residues. Here the CDR3 reads CASSDSMSRAGGELFF. As DNA, the CDR3 is TGTGCCAGCAGTGACTCGATGTCTCGAGCTGGCGGGGAGCTGTTTTTT.

V is TRBV29-1 and J is TRBJ2-5; a possible D gene is TRBD2 (5 bases). The CDR3 consists of 15 residues. Trimming stripped 0 bases from V and 5 bases from J, with 16 bases between. The germline V gene encodes CDR1 SQVTM and CDR2 ANQGSEA. The CDR3 is CSVEDSPPRGETQYF. The DNA of the CDR3 is TGCAGCGTTGAAGACTCCCCCCCCCGAGGGGAGACCCAGTACTTC.

This chain uses TRBV5-1 with TRBJ1-2, with 8 bases that match TRBD1. Germline V gene lookup returns CDR1 SGHRS and CDR2 YFSETQ. This CDR3 spans 15 amino acids. V trimming: 4 bases; J trimming: 2 bases; junction bases outside the gene matches: 7. The CDR3 reads CASSLRSGGNYGYTF. For the CDR3, the DNA is TGCGCCAGCAGCCTGCGGTCAGGGGGCAACTATGGCTACACCTTC.

CDR3 in DNA: TGTGCCAGCAGCCGAGACAGGAACTATGGCTACACCTTC. It is translated as CASSRDRNYGYTF. The rearrangement links TRBV6-1 to TRBJ1-2; TRBD1 might be the D (6 bases). CDR3 length: 13 residues. The germline gives CDR1 MNHNS, CDR2 SASEGT. V gave up 6 bases and J gave up 2 bases, with 10 bases separating them.